This T cell receptor (beta chain) was recovered during a study of CD8+CD57+ T cells in acquired aplastic anemia (dated 2018 in TCRdb). The study in broad terms: A mean of about 3.2 ug of DNA, ranging from roughly 0.19 to 27.4 ug, was extracted from sorted CD4+ and CD8+ cells. A CD8+CD57+ expansion meant a frequency higher than the mean frequency seen in healthy subjects. What the authors observed across the whole study: Between patients and healthy controls, no significant difference in CD8+ Simpson's diversity was found (P=0.060). Around 31 CD8+ CDR3 sequences were shared between patients and controls but appeared highly expressed in patients and within their immunodominant clones.

V has 0 bases trimmed and J has 7 bases trimmed; junction bases matching no gene number 8. The cysteine opens and the phenylalanine closes a CDR3 of 17 amino acids. Only CDR3 DNA remains: 51 bases, in frame from the first base. Per the germline V gene, SGDLS is the CDR1 and YYNGEE is the CDR2. Genomic DNA served as template for TCR beta VDJ combination and CDR3 sequence profiling. An Illumina HiSeq 2000 was used for TCR repertoire sequencing. Under the source paper's analysis protocol: TRBV/TRBJ rearrangement plots, CDR3 size and DJ length profiles, and Simpson's diversity index were used to assess repertoires. The most abundant DNA sequence in the deep sequencing data was defined as the immunodominant clone. CDR3 amino acid sequences were checked for sharing across subjects and were also compared against the VDJdb database and published repertoires. TCRdb redid the processing of the public reads, applying fastp at Q25 and MiXCR, and retained in-frame beta chains. Every CDR3 protein is listed once, alongside the most common genes and DNA of its rows. None of the V and J calls come from the authors' own analysis; TCRdb made them. This sample holds approximately 470,000 distinct CDR3 sequences; around 30% were observed only once. Nearly 0.85% of the sample belongs to the ten largest clones.

This clonotype was seen only once. No antigen is known for it. Base-call qualities are not available, and no considerably larger clone is one nucleotide away. A lone read offers only weak evidence. Patients chosen for sequencing had shown expansion of CD8+CD57+ cells by flow cytometry. Every patient had a diagnosis of severe acquired aplastic anemia based on International Study of Aplastic Anemia and Agranulocytosis and Camitta criteria. At the time blood was sampled, none of the patients had received any therapy. TCR repertoires of sorted CD4+ and CD8+ blood T cells from severe aplastic anemia patients and healthy subjects were deep-sequenced in the study. In the USA, patient enrollment took place under clinicaltrials.gov protocols 00001620, 01623167, 00001397, 00071045, 00081523 and 00961064. Ficoll-Paque density gradient centrifugation was used to isolate peripheral blood mononuclear cells. CD4+ and CD8+ T cells were sorted by FACS or magnetic beads before DNA extraction.

The chain couples TRBV9 to TRBJ2-3, with 13 middle bases fitting TRBD2. The sequence derives from a human donor with aplastic anemia. Material for sequencing was sorted CD4+, CD8+, or CD8+CD57+ T cells (not recorded which) from PBMCs. The CDR3 reads as follows: CASSVGPRTSGSYTQYF. The DNA sequence is given as TGTGCCAGCAGCGTAGGGCCTCGGACTAGCGGGAGTTATACGCAGTATTTT.